The sequence of this T cell receptor beta chain was determined in a study of blood T cell repertoires in COVID-19. As for the study in general: Sources were T cells, B-cell-depleted T cells, or PBMCs; the material itself was cDNA or gDNA.

Participant ages covered 18 to 89 years across 20 to 25 US areas. The germline V gene has CDR1 SEHNR and CDR2 FQNEAQ (reference sequence). The CDR3 extends over 14 amino acids. V was shortened by 7 bases and J by 2 bases, with 15 bases between the two germline ends. Authors' processing steps: Reference gene primers were amplified, and this amplification served to estimate nucleated cell counts. Method: immunoSEQ multiplex PCR; TCRdb's copy keeps in-frame clones and lacks some. Clone size and the V and J calls come from that table; the DNA yielded D and trimming. The sample has about 220,000 clones, roughly 87% seen once.

The receptor's source is a woman aged 25-40 years with acute COVID-19. The source material was PBMCs or T cells enriched from blood (not recorded which). The chain uses TRBV7-9 and TRBJ2-7; possible D gene TRBD2, 6 bases. The CDR3 spells CASIGGVGPYEQYF. The CDR3 region has the DNA TGTGCCAGCATAGGAGGGGTCGGACCCTACGAGCAGTACTTC.